Below, one T cell receptor (beta chain) is given with its context. The sample comes from a study of spatial heterogeneity in lung cancer. Looking at the study overall: Alpha-chain sequences were consistently detected less often than beta-chain sequences.

TCRdb redid the calling of the 5' RACE reads with MiXCR, one entry per CDR3 protein. The sample gives about 21,000 distinct CDR3 sequences, 4.5% to 5% of which show up once; approximately 7.4% is in the top ten. Noted time point: sample taken at primary tumor resection. Whole RNA, which was extracted from tumor, nontumor lung tissue or frozen PBMC, was sequenced without any cell sorting. This TCR came from a male donor with early-stage non-small cell lung cancer. The input for sequencing was PBMCs, taken at surgery.

The CDR3 loop is CASRNTGQGRAGANVLTF. CDR3 sequence (DNA): TGTGCCAGCAGGAATACGGGACAGGGAAGGGCTGGGGCCAACGTCCTGACTTTC. The rearrangement links TRBV6-5 to TRBJ2-6; TRBD1 matches at 9 bases. CDR3 length: 18 amino acids. Per the germline V gene, CDR1 is MNHEY and CDR2 is SVGAGI. Trimming at V came to 6 bases and at J to 2 bases, leaving 11 bases not matched to a gene.